This T cell receptor beta chain was captured by sequencing in a study of T cells in narcolepsy. Study results and limitations: HCRT-specific and TRIB2-specific autoreactive clonotypes appeared among same-patient CSF and blood CD4+ clonotypes.

Concerning this clone itself: Its antigen is not identified. A junction boundary mismatches the germline segment, possibly from a read error. This sample includes further DNA sequences coding for the same CDR3.

Profiling relied on immunoSEQ multiplex PCR, and the TCRdb table lists in-frame clones only, not all of them. In the table there are more than 20,000 clones, around 85% of which are singletons. CDR1 is SGHDT, CDR2 YYEEEE, per germline. CDR3 length: 18 amino acids. Sample: memory (CD45RA-) CD4+ T cells from blood. This clonotype was obtained from a human donor in good health. This chain connects TRBV5-6 to TRBJ2-5; 13 bases line up with TRBD2. The CDR3 protein is CASSWGTSGTTPGETQYF. Here the CDR3 DNA reads TGCGCCAGCAGCTGGGGGACTAGCGGGACTACCCCGGGAGAGACCCAGTACTTC.